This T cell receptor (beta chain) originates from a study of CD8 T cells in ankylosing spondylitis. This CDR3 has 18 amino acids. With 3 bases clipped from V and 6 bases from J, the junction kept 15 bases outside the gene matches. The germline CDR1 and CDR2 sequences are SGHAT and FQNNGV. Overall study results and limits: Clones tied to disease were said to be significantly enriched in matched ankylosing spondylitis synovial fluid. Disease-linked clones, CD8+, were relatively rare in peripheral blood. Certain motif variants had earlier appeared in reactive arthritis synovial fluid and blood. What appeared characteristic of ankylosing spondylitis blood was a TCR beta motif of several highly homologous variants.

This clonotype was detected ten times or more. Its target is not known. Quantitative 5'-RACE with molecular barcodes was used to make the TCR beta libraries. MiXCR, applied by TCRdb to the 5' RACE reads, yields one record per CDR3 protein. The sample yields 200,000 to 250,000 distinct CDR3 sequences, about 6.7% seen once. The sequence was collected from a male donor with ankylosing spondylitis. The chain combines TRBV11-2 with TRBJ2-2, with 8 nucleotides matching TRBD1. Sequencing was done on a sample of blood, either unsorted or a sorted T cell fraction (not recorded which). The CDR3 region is CASSLGTGLSSNAGELFF. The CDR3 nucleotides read TGTGCCAGCAGCTTGGGGACAGGTCTTTCTTCCAACGCCGGGGAGCTGTTTTTT.